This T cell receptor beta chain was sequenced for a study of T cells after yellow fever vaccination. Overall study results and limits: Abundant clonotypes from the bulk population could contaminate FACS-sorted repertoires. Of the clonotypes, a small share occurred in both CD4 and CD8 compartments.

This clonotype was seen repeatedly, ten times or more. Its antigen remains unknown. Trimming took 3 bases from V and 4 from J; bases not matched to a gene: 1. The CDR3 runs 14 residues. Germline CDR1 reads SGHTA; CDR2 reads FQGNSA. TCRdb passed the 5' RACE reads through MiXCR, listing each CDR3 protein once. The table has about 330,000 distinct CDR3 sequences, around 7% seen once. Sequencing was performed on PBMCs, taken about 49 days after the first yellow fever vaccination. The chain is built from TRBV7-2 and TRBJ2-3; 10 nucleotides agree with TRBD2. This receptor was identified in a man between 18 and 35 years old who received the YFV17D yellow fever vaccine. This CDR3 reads CASSFLAGADTQYF. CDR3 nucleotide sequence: TGTGCCAGCAGCTTTCTAGCGGGGGCAGATACGCAGTATTTT.